This is a list of T cell receptor beta chains from one sample in a study of type 1 and type 2 diabetes patients. TCRdb processed the multiplex PCR reads anew with MiXCR; each CDR3 protein has one entry. This table has around 300,000 distinct CDR3 sequences, 45% to 60% appearing once. Material: peripheral blood mononuclear cells (PBMCs). The receptors shown here come from a man in his late teens or twenties with type 2 diabetes. CDR3s include the opening cysteine and the closing phenylalanine or tryptophan. D genes are given only for firm matches. Clone sizes are given selectively: once, few, many, or a class where the clone is expanded.

d_gene,v_gene,j_gene,abundance,CDR3aa,CDR3nt
TRBD2,TRBV10-3,TRBJ2-1,NA,CAISESGLAGGIRNEQFF,TGTGCCATCAGTGAGTCCGGGCTAGCGGGGGGGATAAGGAATGAGCAGTTCTTC
NA,TRBV2,TRBJ2-7,NA,CASLPGFSKHYEQYF,TGTGCCAGCTTGCCGGGTTTCTCCAAACACTACGAGCAGTACTTC
TRBD1,TRBV10-3,TRBJ2-3,NA,CAISPGQSTDTQYF,TGTGCCATCAGCCCGGGACAGAGCACAGATACGCAGTATTTT
TRBD1,TRBV12-3/TRBV12-4,TRBJ1-2,few,CASTDRGLAGYTF,TGTGCCAGCACCGACAGGGGGCTGGCCGGCTACACCTTC
NA,TRBV4-1,TRBJ2-5,many,CASSQVGTGRF,TGCGCCAGCAGCCAAGTTGGTACGGGAAGGTTC
NA,TRBV5-1,TRBJ1-6,NA,CVSSLAGVDNSPLHF,TGCGTCAGCAGCTTGGCCGGAGTGGATAATTCACCCCTCCACTTT
NA,TRBV12-3/TRBV12-4,TRBJ2-7,NA,CAGSEAGGTTYEQYF,TGTGCCGGCAGTGAAGCTGGGGGGACCACCTACGAGCAGTACTTC
TRBD2,TRBV6-6,TRBJ2-7,once,CASSPPSSGGGEQYF,TGTGCCAGCAGCCCCCCTTCTAGCGGGGGAGGCGAGCAGTACTTC
NA,TRBV7-3,TRBJ1-4,NA,CASSLGTNEKLFF,TGTGCCAGCAGCTTAGGGACAAATGAAAAACTGTTTTTT
TRBD2,TRBV25-1,TRBJ2-1,few,CASSNPTSKFRNEQFF,TGTGCCAGCTCAAACCCGACTAGCAAGTTCCGCAATGAGCAGTTCTTC
NA,TRBV19,TRBJ1-1,few,CASSPQFRPTEAFF,TGTGCCAGTAGTCCCCAGTTCCGCCCCACTGAAGCTTTCTTT
TRBD2,TRBV10-1,TRBJ2-1,NA,CASSWTSGNNEQFF,TGCGCCAGCAGTTGGACTAGCGGGAACAATGAGCAGTTCTTC
NA,TRBV6-1,TRBJ2-2,NA,CASSGAWFGNTGELFF,TGTGCCAGCAGTGGAGCGTGGTTCGGAAACACCGGGGAGCTGTTTTTT
NA,TRBV29-1,TRBJ2-1,NA,CSVLHNEQFF,TGCAGCGTCCTCCATAATGAGCAGTTCTTC
NA,TRBV7-3,TRBJ2-3,NA,CASSQVGGADTQYF,TGTGCCAGCAGCCAAGTGGGAGGAGCAGATACGCAGTATTTT
NA,TRBV25-1,TRBJ1-2,many,CASSKGGGYTF,TGTGCCAGCAGTAAGGGGGGTGGCTACACCTTC
TRBD1,TRBV12-3/TRBV12-4,TRBJ2-7,NA,CAINPGQDSYEQYF,TGTGCCATCAACCCGGGACAGGACTCCTACGAGCAGTACTTC
TRBD1,TRBV7-3,TRBJ1-2,NA,CASSPGTGVGYTF,TGTGCCAGCAGCCCTGGGACAGGGGTTGGCTACACCTTC
NA,TRBV30,TRBJ1-6,many,CAWTLSVTPLHF,TGTGCCTGGACCCTCAGCGTTACACCCCTCCACTTT
NA,TRBV5-1,TRBJ1-4,once,CASSLGSATAEKLFF,TGCGCCAGCAGCTTGGGCTCCGCGACAGCCGAAAAACTGTTTTTT
NA,TRBV2,TRBJ2-1,NA,CASSEYAGKINEQFF,TGTGCCAGCAGTGAATACGCAGGAAAAATCAATGAGCAGTTCTTC
NA,TRBV7-9,TRBJ2-3,NA,CASSITDWTDTQYF,TGTGCCAGCAGCATTACGGACTGGACAGATACGCAGTATTTT
TRBD1,TRBV10-1,TRBJ1-4,NA,CASSVETGASEKLFF,TGCGCCAGCAGTGTCGAGACAGGGGCAAGTGAAAAACTGTTTTTT
NA,TRBV19,TRBJ2-2,NA,CASLWGPTGELFF,TGTGCCAGCCTTTGGGGACCTACCGGGGAGCTGTTTTTT
NA,TRBV20-1,TRBJ2-7,few,CSASFGYSSYEQYF,TGCAGTGCTAGTTTTGGATACTCTTCCTACGAGCAGTACTTC
NA,TRBV6-5,TRBJ1-1,NA,CASQSGSTEAFF,TGTGCCAGCCAGTCGGGGTCGACTGAAGCTTTCTTT
NA,TRBV5-1,TRBJ2-1,NA,CASSFGFSYNEQFF,TGCGCCAGCAGTTTTGGGTTTTCCTACAATGAGCAGTTCTTC
NA,TRBV9,TRBJ2-5,NA,CASSLSTNSYLQETQYF,TGTGCCAGCAGCCTCTCCACTAACTCGTACCTCCAAGAGACCCAGTACTTC
NA,TRBV7-3,TRBJ2-5,NA,CASSLNGDQYF,TGTGCCAGCAGCTTAAACGGGGACCAGTACTTC
NA,TRBV9,TRBJ1-6,few,CASSVATSINSPLHF,TGTGCCAGCAGCGTAGCTACCAGTATCAATTCACCCCTCCACTTT
NA,TRBV9,TRBJ2-7,few,CASSVAEQSSRYEQYF,TGTGCCAGCAGCGTAGCTGAGCAATCTAGCAGATACGAGCAGTACTTC
NA,TRBV10-3,TRBJ2-7,NA,CASRFDQGSFEQYF,TGTGCCAGCCGATTCGACCAAGGCTCCTTCGAGCAGTACTTC